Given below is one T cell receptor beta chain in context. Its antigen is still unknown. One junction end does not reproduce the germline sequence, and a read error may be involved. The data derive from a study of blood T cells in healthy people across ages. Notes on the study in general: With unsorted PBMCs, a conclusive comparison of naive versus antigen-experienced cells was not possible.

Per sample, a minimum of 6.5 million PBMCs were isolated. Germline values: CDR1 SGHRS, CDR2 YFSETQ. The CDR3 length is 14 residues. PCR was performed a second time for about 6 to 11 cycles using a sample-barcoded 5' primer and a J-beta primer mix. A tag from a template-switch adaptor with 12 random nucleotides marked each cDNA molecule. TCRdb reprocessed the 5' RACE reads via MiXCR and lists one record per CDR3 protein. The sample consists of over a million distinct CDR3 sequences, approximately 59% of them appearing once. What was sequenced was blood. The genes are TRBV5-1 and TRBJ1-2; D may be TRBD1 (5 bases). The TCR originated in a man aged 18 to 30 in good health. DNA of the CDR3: TGCGCCAGCAGCTTGGATGGTCGGGGGTATGCCTACACCTTC. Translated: CASSLDGRGYAYTF. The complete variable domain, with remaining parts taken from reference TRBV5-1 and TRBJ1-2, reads KAGVTQTPRYLIKTRGQQVTLSCSPISGHRSVSWYQQTPGQGLQFLFEYFSETQRNKGNFPGRFSGRQFSNSRSEMNVSTLELGDSALYLCASSLDGRGYAYTFGSGTRLTVV.